Sequencing of this TCR beta chain was carried out in a study of CD8 T cells in Susac syndrome. This CDR3 is built from 13 residues. V was trimmed by 7 bases and J by 5 bases, leaving 14 bases between them. Germline lookup yields CDR1 LNHDA and CDR2 SQIVND (reference sequence). Reverse transcription of about 0.5 to 1 ug RNA used random hexamers. Multiplex immunoSEQ PCR targeted 54 Vbeta and 13 Jbeta TCR beta segments. TCRdb re-analysed the immunoSEQ multiplex PCR reads in MiXCR, keeping a single row per CDR3 protein. Counted here are tens of thousands of distinct CDR3 sequences, around 94% occurring once; the ten biggest clones make up 0.26%. Sequencing of TCR beta was performed on blood CD8+ and CD4+ T cells.

The sample consisted of CD8+ T cells from PBMCs. The rearrangement links TRBV19 to TRBJ1-1; D ambiguous. The sequence derives from a human donor in good health. The CDR3 DNA follows: TGTGCCAGTACCCTCGGGGTTCGGACTGAAGCTTTCTTT. Translated: CASTLGVRTEAFF.